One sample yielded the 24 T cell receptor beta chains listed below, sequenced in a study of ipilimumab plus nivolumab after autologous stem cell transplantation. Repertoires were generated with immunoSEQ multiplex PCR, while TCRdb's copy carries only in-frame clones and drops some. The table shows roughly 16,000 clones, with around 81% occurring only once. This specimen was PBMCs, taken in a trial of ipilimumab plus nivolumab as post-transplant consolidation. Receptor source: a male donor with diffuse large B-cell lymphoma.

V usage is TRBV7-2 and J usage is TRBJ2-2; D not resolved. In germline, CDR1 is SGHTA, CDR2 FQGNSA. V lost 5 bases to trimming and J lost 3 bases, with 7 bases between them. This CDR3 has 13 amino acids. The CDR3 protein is CASSPQDTGELFF. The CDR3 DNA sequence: TGTGCCAGCAGCCCCCAGGACACCGGGGAGCTGTTTTTT. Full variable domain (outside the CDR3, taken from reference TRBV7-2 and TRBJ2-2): GAGVSQSPSNKVTEKGKDVELRCDPISGHTALYWYRQSLGQGLEFLIYFQGNSAPDKSGLPSDRFSAERTGGSVSTLTIQRTQQEDSAVYLCASSPQDTGELFFGEGSRLTVL.

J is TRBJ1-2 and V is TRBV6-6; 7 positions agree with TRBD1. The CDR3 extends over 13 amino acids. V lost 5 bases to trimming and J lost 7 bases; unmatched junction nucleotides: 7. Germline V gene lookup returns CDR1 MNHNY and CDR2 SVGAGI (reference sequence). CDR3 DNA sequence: TGTGCCAGCAGTCGACAGGGAGCCACTGGCTACACCTTC. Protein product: CASSRQGATGYTF.

As DNA, the CDR3 is TGTGCCAGCAGCCCAGGGGTTAGGAACACTGAAGCTTTCTTT. Translating gives CASSPGVRNTEAFF. The genes are TRBV14 and TRBJ1-1; TRBD1 is a possible D gene (6 bases). This CDR3 is built from 14 residues. Trimming removed 4 bases at V and 1 base at J, with 10 bases between. Germline V gives CDR1 SGHDN, CDR2 FVKESK.

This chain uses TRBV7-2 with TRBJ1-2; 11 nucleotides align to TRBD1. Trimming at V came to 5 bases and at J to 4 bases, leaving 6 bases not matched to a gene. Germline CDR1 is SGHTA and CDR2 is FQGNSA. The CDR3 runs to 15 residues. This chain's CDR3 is CASSKDRGLVYGYTF. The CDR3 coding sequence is TGTGCCAGCAGCAAGGACAGGGGGCTGGTCTATGGCTACACCTTC. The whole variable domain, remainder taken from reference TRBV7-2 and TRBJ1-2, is GAGVSQSPSNKVTEKGKDVELRCDPISGHTALYWYRQSLGQGLEFLIYFQGNSAPDKSGLPSDRFSAERTGGSVSTLTIQRTQQEDSAVYLCASSKDRGLVYGYTFGSGTRLTVV.

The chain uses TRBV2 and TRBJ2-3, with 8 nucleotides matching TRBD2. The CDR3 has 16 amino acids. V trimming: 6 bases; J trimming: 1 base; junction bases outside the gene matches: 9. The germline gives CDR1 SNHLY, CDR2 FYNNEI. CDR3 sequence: CASSDDSGARTDTQYF. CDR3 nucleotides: TGTGCCAGCAGCGACGATAGCGGGGCACGCACAGATACGCAGTATTTT.

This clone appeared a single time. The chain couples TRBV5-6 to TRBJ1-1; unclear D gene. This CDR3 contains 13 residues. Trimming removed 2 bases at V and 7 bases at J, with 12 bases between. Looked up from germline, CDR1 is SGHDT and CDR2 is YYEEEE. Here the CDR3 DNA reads TGTGCCAGCAGCTTTTCTTTGGTCAGTGAAGCTTTCTTT. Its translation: CASSFSLVSEAFF.

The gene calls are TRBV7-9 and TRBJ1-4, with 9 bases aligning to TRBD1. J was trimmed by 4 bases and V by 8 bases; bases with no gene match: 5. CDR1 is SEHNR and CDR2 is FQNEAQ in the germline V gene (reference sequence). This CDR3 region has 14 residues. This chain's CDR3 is CASSRDRDNEKLFF. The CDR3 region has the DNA TGTGCCAGCTCCCGGGACAGGGATAATGAAAAACTGTTTTTT.

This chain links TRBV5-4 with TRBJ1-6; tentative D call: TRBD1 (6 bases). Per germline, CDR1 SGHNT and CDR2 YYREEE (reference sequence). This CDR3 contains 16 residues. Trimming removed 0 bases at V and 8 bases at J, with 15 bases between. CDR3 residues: CASSLGTGFLYSPLHF. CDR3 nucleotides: TGTGCCAGCAGCTTGGGCACAGGGTTTTTGTATTCACCCCTCCACTTT. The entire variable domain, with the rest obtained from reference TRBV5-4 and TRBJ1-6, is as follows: ETGVTQSPTHLIKTRGQQVTLRCSSQSGHNTVSWYQQALGQGPQFIFQYYREEENGRGNFPPRFSGLQFPNYSSELNVNALELDDSALYLCASSLGTGFLYSPLHFGNGTRLTVT.

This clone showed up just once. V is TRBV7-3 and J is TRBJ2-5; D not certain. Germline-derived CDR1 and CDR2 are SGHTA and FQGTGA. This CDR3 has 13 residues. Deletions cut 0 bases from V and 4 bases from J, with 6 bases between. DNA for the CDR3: TGTGCCAGCAGCTTAACTTTCGGAGAGACCCAGTACTTC. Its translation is CASSLTFGETQYF.

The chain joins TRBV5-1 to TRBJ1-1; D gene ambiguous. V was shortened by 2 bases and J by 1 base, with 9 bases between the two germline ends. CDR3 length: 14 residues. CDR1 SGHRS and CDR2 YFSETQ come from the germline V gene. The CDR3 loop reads CASSLYSSNTEAFF. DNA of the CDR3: TGCGCCAGCAGCTTATACAGCTCGAACACTGAAGCTTTCTTT.

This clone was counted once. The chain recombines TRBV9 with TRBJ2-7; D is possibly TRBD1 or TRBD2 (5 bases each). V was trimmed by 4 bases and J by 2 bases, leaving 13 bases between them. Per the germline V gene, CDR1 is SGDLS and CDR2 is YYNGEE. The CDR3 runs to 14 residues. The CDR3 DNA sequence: TGTGCCAGCAGCCCAGGGACGGTCGCCTACGAGCAGTACTTC. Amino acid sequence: CASSPGTVAYEQYF. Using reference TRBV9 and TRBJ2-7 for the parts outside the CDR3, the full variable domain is DSGVTQTPKHLITATGQRVTLRCSPRSGDLSVYWYQQSLDQGLQFLIQYYNGEERAKGNILERFSAQQFPDLHSELNLSSLELGDSALYFCASSPGTVAYEQYFGPGTRLTVT.

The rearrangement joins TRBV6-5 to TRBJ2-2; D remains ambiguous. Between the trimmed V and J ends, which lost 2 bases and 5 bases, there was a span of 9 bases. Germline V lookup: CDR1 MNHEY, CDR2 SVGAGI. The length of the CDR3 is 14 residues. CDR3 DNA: TGTGCCAGCAGTTACGGCGGACCTACCGGGGAGCTGTTTTTT. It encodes CASSYGGPTGELFF.

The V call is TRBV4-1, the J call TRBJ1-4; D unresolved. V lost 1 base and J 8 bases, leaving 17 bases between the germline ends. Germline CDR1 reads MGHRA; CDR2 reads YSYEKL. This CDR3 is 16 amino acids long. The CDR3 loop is CASSQGLGPSREKLFF. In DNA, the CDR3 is TGCGCCAGCAGCCAAGGTTTAGGGCCGAGTCGCGAAAAACTGTTTTTT.

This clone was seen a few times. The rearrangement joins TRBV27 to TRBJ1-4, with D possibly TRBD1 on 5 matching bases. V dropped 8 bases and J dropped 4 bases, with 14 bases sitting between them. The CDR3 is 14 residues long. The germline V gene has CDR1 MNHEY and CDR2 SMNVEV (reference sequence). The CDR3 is CASAGLSNNEKLFF. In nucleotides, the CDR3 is TGTGCCAGCGCAGGGCTCTCCAATAATGAAAAACTGTTTTTT.

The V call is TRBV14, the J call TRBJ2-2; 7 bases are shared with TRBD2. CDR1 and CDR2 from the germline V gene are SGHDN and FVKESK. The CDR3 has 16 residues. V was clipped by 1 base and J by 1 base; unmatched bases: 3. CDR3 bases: TGTGCCAGCAGCCAAGCCGGGGGGAAGAACACCGGGGAGCTGTTTTTT. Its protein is CASSQAGGKNTGELFF.

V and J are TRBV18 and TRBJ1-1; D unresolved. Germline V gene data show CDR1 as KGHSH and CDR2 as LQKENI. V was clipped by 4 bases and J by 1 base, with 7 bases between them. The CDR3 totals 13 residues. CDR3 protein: CASSQGGNTEAFF. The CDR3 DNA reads TGTGCCAGCTCACAAGGAGGGAACACTGAAGCTTTCTTT.

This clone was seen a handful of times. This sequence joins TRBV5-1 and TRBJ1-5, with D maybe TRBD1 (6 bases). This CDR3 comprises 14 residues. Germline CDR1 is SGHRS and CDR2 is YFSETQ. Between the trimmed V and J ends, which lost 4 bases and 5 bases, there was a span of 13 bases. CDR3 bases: TGCGCCAGCAGCCCTACAGGGTACGATCAGCCCCAGCATTTT. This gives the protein CASSPTGYDQPQHF.

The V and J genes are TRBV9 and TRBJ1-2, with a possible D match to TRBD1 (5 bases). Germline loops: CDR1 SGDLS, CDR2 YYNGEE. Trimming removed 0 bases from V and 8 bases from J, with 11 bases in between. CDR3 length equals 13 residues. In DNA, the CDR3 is TGTGCCAGCAGCGTAGGGGGCCCCGGGGGCTACACCTTC. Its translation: CASSVGGPGGYTF.

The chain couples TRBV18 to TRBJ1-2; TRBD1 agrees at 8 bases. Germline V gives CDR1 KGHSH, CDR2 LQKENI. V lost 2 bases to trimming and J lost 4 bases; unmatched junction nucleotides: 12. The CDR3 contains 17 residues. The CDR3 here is CASSPSRDRFISYGYTF. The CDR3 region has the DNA TGTGCCAGCTCACCATCCCGGGACAGGTTCATATCCTATGGCTACACCTTC.

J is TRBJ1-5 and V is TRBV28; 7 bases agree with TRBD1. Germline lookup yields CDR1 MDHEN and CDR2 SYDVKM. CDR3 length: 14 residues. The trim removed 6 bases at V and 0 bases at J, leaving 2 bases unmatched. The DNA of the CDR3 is TGTGCCAGCAGCGGGGACAGTAGCAATCAGCCCCAGCATTTT. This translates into CASSGDSSNQPQHF. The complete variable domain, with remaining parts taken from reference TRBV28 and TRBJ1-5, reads DVKVTQSSRYLVKRTGEKVFLECVQDMDHENMFWYRQDPGLGLRLIYFSYDVKMKEKGDIPEGYSVSREKKERFSLILESASTNQTSMYLCASSGDSSNQPQHFGDGTRLSIL.

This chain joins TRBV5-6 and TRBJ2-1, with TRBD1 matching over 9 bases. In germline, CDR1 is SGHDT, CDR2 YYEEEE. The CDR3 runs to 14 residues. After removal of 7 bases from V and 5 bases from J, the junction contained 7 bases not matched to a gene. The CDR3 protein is CASYTGGRHNEQFF. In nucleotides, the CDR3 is TGTGCCAGCTACACAGGGGGCAGACACAATGAGCAGTTCTTC.

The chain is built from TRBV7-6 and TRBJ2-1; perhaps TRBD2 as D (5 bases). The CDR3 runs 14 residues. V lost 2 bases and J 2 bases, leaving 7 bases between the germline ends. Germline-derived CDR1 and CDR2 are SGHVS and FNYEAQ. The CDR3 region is CASSLREPYNEQFF. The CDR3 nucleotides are TGTGCCAGCAGCTTACGGGAACCCTACAATGAGCAGTTCTTC.

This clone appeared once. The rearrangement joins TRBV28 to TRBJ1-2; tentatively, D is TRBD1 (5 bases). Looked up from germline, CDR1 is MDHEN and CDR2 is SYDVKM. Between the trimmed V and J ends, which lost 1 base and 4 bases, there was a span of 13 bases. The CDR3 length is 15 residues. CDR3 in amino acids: CASSLSRGIPYGYTF. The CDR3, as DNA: TGTGCCAGCAGTTTATCTCGGGGCATACCCTATGGCTACACCTTC.

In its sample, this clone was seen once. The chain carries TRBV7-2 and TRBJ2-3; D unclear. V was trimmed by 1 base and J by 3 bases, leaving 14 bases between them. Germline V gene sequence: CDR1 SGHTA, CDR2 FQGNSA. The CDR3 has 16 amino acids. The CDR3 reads CASSLGSAEITDTQYF. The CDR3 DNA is TGTGCCAGCAGCTTAGGGTCGGCGGAAATTACAGATACGCAGTATTTT.